These 5 T cell receptor beta chains were all obtained from the same sample, sequenced in a study of CD8 T cells in ankylosing spondylitis. General study findings and limits: Blood from ankylosing spondylitis patients appeared to carry a characteristic roughly 8-variant TCR beta motif.

Each CDR3 protein is one row after TCRdb ran MiXCR on the 5' RACE reads. The top ten clones hold approximately 4% of a sample with more than 500,000 distinct CDR3 sequences, approximately 5.3% of them seen once. These TCRs are of unknown antigen specificity. Sequenced: blood, either unsorted or a sorted T cell fraction (not recorded which). These receptors all come from a male donor with ankylosing spondylitis.

Ten or more counts support this clonotype. The rearrangement joins TRBV7-9 to TRBJ2-3; TRBD2 aligns across 7 bases. The V segment lost 4 bases and the J segment 3 bases; nucleotides outside the gene matches: 1. CDR3 size: 13 residues. Germline lookup yields CDR1 SEHNR and CDR2 FQNEAQ (reference sequence). CDR3 protein: CASSSSGTDTQYF. CDR3 DNA: TGTGCCAGCAGCTCTAGCGGTACAGATACGCAGTATTTT.

This clonotype showed up many times. This chain uses TRBV12-3 or TRBV12-4 with TRBJ1-1; 7 bases align to TRBD1. The J segment lost 5 bases and the V segment lost 2 bases, leaving 2 bases of the junction unmatched. This CDR3 is built from 13 residues. The CDR3 here is CASSLTGETEAFF. In DNA form, the CDR3 reads TGTGCCAGCAGTTTAACAGGGGAGACTGAAGCTTTCTTT.

This clonotype has at least ten counts. DNA of the CDR3: TGTGCCAGCAGCTTGGATGGGGCTTTTGGAAACACCATATATTTT. Its translation is CASSLDGAFGNTIYF. V is TRBV7-3 and J is TRBJ1-3, with TRBD1 as a possible D gene (5 bases). The CDR3 totals 15 residues. Germline lookup yields CDR1 SGHTA and CDR2 FQGTGA. Trimming cost V 3 bases and J 3 bases, with 12 bases left between them.

This clonotype was observed at least ten times. V gene TRBV15 combines with J gene TRBJ1-1; 8 bases map to TRBD1. Germline V lookup: CDR1 LNHNV, CDR2 YYDKDF (reference sequence). V shed 9 bases, J shed 0 bases, and the junction held 9 bases outside the gene matches. This CDR3 has 15 residues. In DNA, the CDR3 is TGTGCCACAGAAGACAGGGGAGGAATGAACACTGAAGCTTTCTTT. This sequence encodes CATEDRGGMNTEAFF.

This clonotype was recorded many times. The chain is built from TRBV12-3 or TRBV12-4 and TRBJ2-7, with unresolved D. The CDR3 contains 11 residues. V was trimmed by 6 bases and J by 9 bases, leaving 12 bases between them. The CDR3 coding sequence is TGTGCCAGCAGCCTGACACTTACGCAGTACTTC. Encoded protein: CASSLTLTQYF.